These 23 T cell receptor beta chains were sequenced from one sample in a study of OX40 agonist ivuxolimab in advanced cancers. Profiling relied on immunoSEQ multiplex PCR, and the TCRdb table lists in-frame clones only, not all of them. The data contain tens of thousands of clones, 87% of them singletons. The material sequenced was CD4+ or CD8+ T cells sorted from blood, taken in a trial of the OX40 agonist ivuxolimab. The receptor source for this set is an adult with an advanced solid tumor such as melanoma, head and neck, liver or kidney cancer.

The V gene is TRBV7-6, the J gene TRBJ2-2, with TRBD2 as a possible D gene (6 bases). Germline V gene sequence: CDR1 SGHVS, CDR2 FNYEAQ. The V end lost 6 bases, the J end lost 5 bases, and 10 bases lay between the germline ends. The CDR3 length is 13 residues. The CDR3 bases are TGTGCCAGCAGTTCGAGCGGGACCGGGGAGCTGTTTTTT. This sequence encodes CASSSSGTGELFF.

The V call is TRBV10-2, the J call TRBJ1-4; no clear D gene. Trimming removed 3 bases from V and 7 bases from J, with 15 bases in between. Per germline, CDR1 WSHSY and CDR2 SAAADI. The CDR3 loop spans 15 amino acids. The CDR3: CASSDFSALFEKLFF. The CDR3 DNA reads as TGCGCCAGCAGTGATTTCTCGGCTCTTTTTGAAAAACTGTTTTTT.

This chain connects TRBV7-9 to TRBJ1-2, with D possibly TRBD1 on 5 matching bases. V lost 3 bases to trimming and J lost 8 bases, with 10 bases between them. This CDR3 is built from 12 residues. CDR1 SEHNR and CDR2 FQNEAQ come from the germline V gene (reference sequence). CDR3 coding DNA: TGTGCCAGCAGCTTTTCAGGGAAAGGCTACACCTTC. Translation gives CASSFSGKGYTF.

The chain joins TRBV7-9 to TRBJ2-3; 7 nucleotides align to TRBD1. CDR1 and CDR2 from the germline V gene are SEHNR and FQNEAQ (reference sequence). V lost 3 bases to trimming and J lost 6 bases; unmatched junction nucleotides: 9. The CDR3 covers 15 residues. CDR3 bases: TGTGCCAGCAGCTTTCGACAGGGTCTTAGCGATACGCAGTATTTT. Translation: CASSFRQGLSDTQYF.

The chain carries TRBV5-4 and TRBJ1-2; 8 bases align to TRBD1. Germline V gene lookup returns CDR1 SGHNT and CDR2 YYREEE (reference sequence). This CDR3 is 15 amino acids long. After removal of 4 bases from V and 2 bases from J, the junction contained 7 bases not matched to a gene. CDR3 sequence (DNA): TGTGCCAGCAGCACAGGACAGGGTTGGAACTATGGCTACACCTTC. Protein: CASSTGQGWNYGYTF.

V is TRBV11-3 and J is TRBJ2-1; 13 positions match TRBD2. Germline lookup yields CDR1 SGHNT and CDR2 YENEEA. The junction had 2 bases not matched to a gene; V was cut back by 4 bases and J by 5 bases. This CDR3 spans 15 amino acids. The CDR3 region is CASSSGLAGNNEQFF. CDR3 nucleotides: TGTGCCAGCAGCTCGGGACTAGCGGGGAACAATGAGCAGTTCTTC. Full variable domain (outside the CDR3, taken from reference TRBV11-3 and TRBJ2-1): EAGVVQSPRYKIIEKKQPVAFWCNPISGHNTLYWYLQNLGQGPELLIRYENEEAVDDSQLPKDRFSAERLKGVDSTLKIQPAELGDSAVYLCASSSGLAGNNEQFFGPGTRLTVL.

The count of this clone is one. The chain employs TRBV20-1 and TRBJ2-4; a weak D match, TRBD2 (6 bases). CDR1 is DFQATT and CDR2 is SNEGSKA in the germline V gene (reference sequence). V was clipped by 5 bases and J by 9 bases, with 11 bases between them. The length of the CDR3 is 11 residues. DNA for the CDR3: TGCAGTGCTTTCTTCGGGGGCATTCAGTACTTC. Protein sequence: CSAFFGGIQYF.

The chain carries TRBV18 and TRBJ2-7; 10 bases agree with TRBD1. The junction had 8 bases not matched to a gene; V was cut back by 6 bases and J by 6 bases. The germline gives CDR1 KGHSH, CDR2 LQKENI. This CDR3 has 14 residues. The CDR3 nucleotides read TGTGCCAGCTCGGTCCGGGACAGGGGAACCGAGCAGTACTTC. This translates into CASSVRDRGTEQYF.

The chain joins TRBV6-1 to TRBJ1-1, with D perhaps matching TRBD1 (6 bases). The CDR3 length is 12 residues. V lost 11 bases and J 8 bases, leaving 18 bases between the germline ends. Germline-derived CDR1 and CDR2 are MNHNS and SASEGT. In DNA, the CDR3 is TGTGCCTCTAAAGGGGGGACCTCCGAAGCTTTCTTT. This codes for CASKGGTSEAFF.

The V and J genes are TRBV6-1 and TRBJ1-3, with 9 bases identical to TRBD1. The trim removed 7 bases at V and 3 bases at J, leaving 4 bases unmatched. Germline CDR1 is MNHNS and CDR2 is SASEGT. The length of the CDR3 is 14 residues. The CDR3 nucleotides read TGTGCCAGCACTTGGACAGGGGTTGGAAACACCATATATTTT. Protein: CASTWTGVGNTIYF.

The J gene is TRBJ2-1, the V gene TRBV28; D is possibly TRBD1 (6 bases). The CDR3 runs 14 residues. Germline V gives CDR1 MDHEN, CDR2 SYDVKM. V lost 2 bases, J lost 8 bases, and 13 bases lay in between. CDR3 nucleotide sequence: TGTGCCAGCAGTTTAAGCCAGGGGATCGATGAGCAGTTCTTC. It specifies CASSLSQGIDEQFF.

The chain couples TRBV2 to TRBJ1-2, with D hard to call. The CDR3 is made up of 15 amino acids. V lost 2 bases and J lost 0, with 10 bases in between. Germline lookup yields CDR1 SNHLY and CDR2 FYNNEI. CDR3 amino acids: CASSEFFPANYGYTF. The CDR3 DNA reads as TGTGCCAGCAGTGAATTTTTCCCAGCTAACTATGGCTACACCTTC.

The chain is built from TRBV4-1 and TRBJ2-5; TRBD1 aligns across 9 bases. V dropped 2 bases and J dropped 5; count of bases not matched to a gene: 12. This CDR3 spans 17 amino acids. The V gene's germline CDR1 is MGHRA and CDR2 YSYEKL. In nucleotides, the CDR3 is TGCGCCAGCAGCCAAAGCCGGGACAGGGTTGATGTTGAGACCCAGTACTTC. Amino acid sequence: CASSQSRDRVDVETQYF.

In its sample, this clone was seen once. The gene calls are TRBV5-5 and TRBJ2-1; the D gene is possibly TRBD2 (6 bases). The V end was cut by 4 bases, the J end by 4 bases, with 15 bases between. This CDR3 is 15 amino acids long. CDR1 is SGHKS and CDR2 is YYEKEE in the germline V gene (reference sequence). CDR3 protein: CASSRLENYYNEQFF. The DNA for the CDR3 is TGTGCCAGCAGCCGACTAGAGAATTATTACAATGAGCAGTTCTTC.

Here the CDR3 reads CAWSKLPSGNTIYF. CDR3 bases: TGTGCCTGGAGTAAGCTTCCCTCTGGAAACACCATATATTTT. V is TRBV30 and J is TRBJ1-3; D is ambiguous. The germline V gene encodes CDR1 GTSNPN and CDR2 SVGIG (reference sequence). V was shortened by 2 bases and J by 0 bases, with 8 bases between the two germline ends. The CDR3 has 14 residues.

This chain links TRBV28 with TRBJ1-2; 10 bases match TRBD1. Germline V gene sequence: CDR1 MDHEN, CDR2 SYDVKM. With V trimmed by 6 bases and J by 4 bases, 5 bases remained unmatched. This CDR3 region has 14 residues. CDR3 coding DNA: TGTGCCAGCAGCCCCGGGACAGGGGTCTATGGCTACACCTTC. It translates to CASSPGTGVYGYTF.

The chain uses TRBV5-4 and TRBJ2-2; tentative D call: TRBD2 (6 bases). V was clipped by 2 bases and J by 4 bases, with 15 bases between them. CDR1 is SGHNT, CDR2 YYREEE, per germline (reference sequence). The CDR3 sequence is 16 residues long. Here the CDR3 reads CASSLGAGRSTGELFF. CDR3 in DNA: TGTGCCAGCAGCTTAGGGGCAGGGAGGTCCACCGGGGAGCTGTTTTTT. Using reference TRBV5-4 and TRBJ2-2 for the parts outside the CDR3, the full variable domain is ETGVTQSPTHLIKTRGQQVTLRCSSQSGHNTVSWYQQALGQGPQFIFQYYREEENGRGNFPPRFSGLQFPNYSSELNVNALELDDSALYLCASSLGAGRSTGELFFGEGSRLTVL.

The chain employs TRBV2 and TRBJ1-1; 8 bases are shared with TRBD1. The CDR3 is 14 amino acids. From germline, CDR1 is SNHLY and CDR2 FYNNEI. V was clipped by 3 bases and J by 7 bases; unmatched bases: 7. CDR3 in amino acids: CASSERQGRNEAFF. Here the CDR3 DNA reads TGTGCCAGCAGTGAGAGACAGGGGAGGAATGAAGCTTTCTTT.

The chain joins TRBV6-1 to TRBJ1-3; D gene unclear. Germline CDR1 is MNHNS and CDR2 is SASEGT. With 0 bases removed from V and 4 bases from J, the gap between germline ends came to 4 bases. This CDR3 spans 13 amino acids. As DNA, the CDR3 is TGTGCCAGCAGTGAAGCTGGGGGAAACACCATATATTTT. Encoded protein: CASSEAGGNTIYF.

V gene TRBV2 combines with J gene TRBJ2-5, with D possibly being TRBD1 (6 bases). With 7 bases removed from V and 5 bases from J, the gap between germline ends came to 14 bases. CDR3 length: 13 residues. CDR1 SNHLY and CDR2 FYNNEI come from the germline V gene. The chain's CDR3 is CASKGGGRETQYF. The CDR3 coding sequence is TGTGCCAGCAAAGGGGGTGGGCGGGAGACCCAGTACTTC.

The chain couples TRBV6-1 to TRBJ2-7; D unclear. Germline assignment: CDR1 MNHNS and CDR2 SASEGT. V was shortened by 2 bases and J by 5 bases, with 19 bases between the two germline ends. This CDR3 region has 16 residues. This CDR3 reads CASSEFAGKRPNEQYF. CDR3 coding DNA: TGTGCCAGCAGTGAATTCGCTGGGAAAAGGCCCAACGAGCAGTACTTC.

The chain uses TRBV28 and TRBJ1-1, with D uncertain. The germline gives CDR1 MDHEN, CDR2 SYDVKM. The CDR3 contains 14 residues. The V gene lost 5 bases and the J gene lost 0 bases, with 10 bases spanning the gap. CDR3 in amino acids: CASSADWVNTEAFF. For the CDR3, the DNA is TGTGCCAGCAGTGCCGACTGGGTGAACACTGAAGCTTTCTTT.

This clone was observed once. The chain employs TRBV2 and TRBJ2-1; D is unresolved. Trimming took 7 bases from V and 2 from J, leaving 12 bases between them. The CDR3 is made up of 14 amino acids. Germline assignment: CDR1 SNHLY and CDR2 FYNNEI. The CDR3 spells CASTVLNAYNEQFF. In nucleotides, the CDR3 is TGTGCCAGCACCGTCCTGAACGCCTACAATGAGCAGTTCTTC.